Presented here are 23 T cell receptor beta chains from one specimen sequenced in a study of blood T cell repertoires in COVID-19. Clones were sequenced by immunoSEQ multiplex PCR, and TCRdb holds only the in-frame ones, with some missing. The sample lists tens of thousands of clones; more than 70% were seen once. Sequencing was performed on peripheral blood. These receptors all stem from a man in his 70s with COVID-19, enrolled during active disease.

V is TRBV9 and J is TRBJ1-2, with 10 bases fitting TRBD1. Trimming cost V 2 bases and J 3 bases; bases outside gene matches: 7. The CDR3 extends over 16 amino acids. CDR1 is SGDLS, CDR2 YYNGEE, per germline. CDR3 bases: TGTGCCAGCAGCGTCGCTGAAGGACAGGGGGACTATGGCTACACCTTC. It yields the protein CASSVAEGQGDYGYTF. The full variable domain, in which reference TRBV9 and TRBJ1-2 provide the parts outside the CDR3, is DSGVTQTPKHLITATGQRVTLRCSPRSGDLSVYWYQQSLDQGLQFLIQYYNGEERAKGNILERFSAQQFPDLHSELNLSSLELGDSALYFCASSVAEGQGDYGYTFGSGTRLTVV.

This chain uses TRBV30 with TRBJ2-2, with D perhaps matching TRBD2 (6 bases). V gave up 0 bases and J gave up 4 bases, with 12 bases separating them. The CDR3 runs 15 residues. Germline V lookup: CDR1 GTSNPN, CDR2 SVGIG (reference sequence). The CDR3 DNA sequence: TGTGCCTGGAGTGTAGTCGGTAGCGGCACCGGGGAGCTGTTTTTT. Its protein product is CAWSVVGSGTGELFF.

This rearrangement joins TRBV11-2 to TRBJ1-2, with 7 bases that match TRBD1. The V gene's germline CDR1 is SGHAT and CDR2 FQNNGV. V lost 5 bases, J lost 8 bases, and 14 bases stayed unmatched. The CDR3 has 15 amino acids. DNA for the CDR3: TGTGCCAGCAGCCCTCGGCGCAGGGGGAATCGAGGCTACACCTTC. Amino acids: CASSPRRRGNRGYTF.

CDR3 sequence: CASSWSREAGNTIYF. The CDR3 nucleotides read TGTGCCAGCTCATGGTCGCGGGAGGCTGGAAACACCATATATTTT. This chain uses TRBV18 with TRBJ1-3; D not resolved. The V end was cut by 5 bases, the J end by 2 bases, with 13 bases between. CDR1 and CDR2 (germline): KGHSH, LQKENI. The CDR3 extends over 15 amino acids.

DNA of the CDR3: TGTGCCAGCAGCCCGGACAGGGTGGGTTCTTCTGAAGCTTTCTTT. Protein product: CASSPDRVGSSEAFF. The chain employs TRBV11-2 and TRBJ1-1; TRBD1 matches at 8 bases. The germline V gene has CDR1 SGHAT and CDR2 FQNNGV. J lost 6 bases, V lost 5 bases, and 11 bases had no gene match. The CDR3 has 15 residues.

This chain connects TRBV18 to TRBJ1-2; TRBD1 agrees at 7 bases. Germline-derived CDR1 and CDR2 are KGHSH and LQKENI. This CDR3 has 17 residues. The trim removed 1 base at V and 0 bases at J, leaving 8 bases unmatched. CDR3 protein: CASSPLRDRAPNYGYTF. CDR3 sequence (DNA): TGTGCCAGCTCACCACTTCGAGACAGGGCACCTAACTATGGCTACACCTTC.

The gene calls are TRBV5-5 and TRBJ2-2, with 7 bases matching TRBD1. The length of the CDR3 is 14 residues. Germline-derived CDR1 and CDR2 are SGHKS and YYEKEE (reference sequence). The ends lost 3 bases at V and 9 bases at J; junction bases unmatched: 8. CDR3 nucleotide sequence: TGTGCCAGCAGCTCGGGACAGCAGCCCCGGGAGCTGTTTTTT. This encodes CASSSGQQPRELFF.

The rearrangement joins TRBV9 to TRBJ1-4; D gene ambiguous. There are 16 residues in the CDR3. CDR1 is SGDLS and CDR2 is YYNGEE in the germline V gene. The V end was cut by 0 bases, the J end by 0 bases, with 9 bases between. The CDR3 loop reads CASSVGASATNEKLFF. The CDR3 bases are TGTGCCAGCAGCGTAGGAGCCAGCGCAACTAATGAAAAACTGTTTTTT.

The rearrangement joins TRBV2 to TRBJ1-1; D call uncertain. Trimming removed 4 bases at V and 3 bases at J, with 9 bases between. This CDR3 contains 13 residues. Germline-derived CDR1 and CDR2 are SNHLY and FYNNEI. In DNA, the CDR3 is TGTGCCAGCAGTGTTCAGTTGGACACTGAAGCTTTCTTT. It specifies CASSVQLDTEAFF.

This chain joins TRBV5-1 and TRBJ2-1; 7 nucleotides align to TRBD1. From germline, CDR1 is SGHRS and CDR2 YFSETQ. The junction had 11 bases not matched to a gene; V was cut back by 4 bases and J by 7 bases. CDR3 length equals 15 residues. The CDR3 coding sequence is TGCGCCAGCAGCCCGACAGGGACGAGGAGAAATGAGCAGTTCTTC. Translation gives CASSPTGTRRNEQFF.

The chain has TRBV18 and TRBJ1-1; TRBD1 aligns across 7 bases. This CDR3 contains 15 residues. The trim removed 5 bases at V and 0 bases at J, leaving 6 bases unmatched. The germline CDR1 and CDR2 sequences are KGHSH and LQKENI. The CDR3 is CASSGAGTVNTEAFF. CDR3 nucleotide sequence: TGTGCCAGCTCAGGAGCCGGGACAGTGAACACTGAAGCTTTCTTT.

In nucleotides, the CDR3 is TGTGCCACCAGTGATTTGGAGTCCAGCAATCAGCCCCAGCATTTT. This codes for CATSDLESSNQPQHF. This chain uses TRBV24-1 with TRBJ1-5; D not resolved. The V end was cut by 0 bases, the J end by 1 base, with 6 bases between. The germline V gene encodes CDR1 KGHDR and CDR2 SFDVKD. The CDR3 runs 15 residues.

The chain uses TRBV4-3 and TRBJ1-1; D ambiguous. CDR1 is LGHNA and CDR2 is YSLEER in the germline V gene. V dropped 0 bases and J dropped 10 bases, with 15 bases sitting between them. The length of the CDR3 is 14 residues. CDR3 residues: CASSQDVSGVSAFF. The CDR3 bases are TGCGCCAGCAGCCAAGATGTCAGCGGGGTTTCAGCTTTCTTT.

The chain combines TRBV29-1 with TRBJ1-1; D not certain. V was pared by 6 bases and J by 0 bases, with 8 bases between. The V gene's germline CDR1 is SQVTM and CDR2 ANQGSEA. This CDR3 is built from 12 residues. The CDR3 bases are TGCAGCGTGGGAGGGATGAACACTGAAGCTTTCTTT. This sequence encodes CSVGGMNTEAFF.

The chain has TRBV27 and TRBJ2-3, with 7 nucleotides matching TRBD2. Trimming cost V 0 bases and J 1 base; bases outside gene matches: 4. The CDR3 has 16 amino acids. CDR1 MNHEY and CDR2 SMNVEV come from the germline V gene (reference sequence). As DNA, the CDR3 is TGTGCCAGCAGTTTATCAGCGGGGACTCGCACAGATACGCAGTATTTT. Its protein is CASSLSAGTRTDTQYF.

The genes are TRBV28 and TRBJ1-1; 9 bases map to TRBD1. After removal of 2 bases from V and 0 bases from J, the junction contained 13 bases not matched to a gene. Germline V gene data show CDR1 as MDHEN and CDR2 as SYDVKM. This CDR3 has 19 amino acids. CDR3 nucleotides: TGTGCCAGCAGTTTACCAATGGACAGGGGTCGGACACTGAACACTGAAGCTTTCTTT. Amino acids: CASSLPMDRGRTLNTEAFF.

This chain connects TRBV30 to TRBJ1-4; tentative D call: TRBD1 (5 bases). V lost 3 bases and J 4 bases, leaving 9 bases between the germline ends. Germline lookup yields CDR1 GTSNPN and CDR2 SVGIG (reference sequence). This CDR3 is built from 13 residues. The CDR3 region has the DNA TGTGCCTGGAGCGGGCAGGGTAATGAAAAACTGTTTTTT. Protein sequence: CAWSGQGNEKLFF.

This chain joins TRBV24-1 and TRBJ2-3; 15 positions agree with TRBD2. CDR1 and CDR2 from the germline V gene are KGHDR and SFDVKD. V was pared by 4 bases and J by 3 bases, with 7 bases of the junction left unmatched. The CDR3 has 18 amino acids. CDR3 DNA: TGTGCCACCAGTGACCAGGGGACTAGCGGGAGGTTAACAGATACGCAGTATTTT. Translating it yields CATSDQGTSGRLTDTQYF.

The chain uses TRBV10-2 and TRBJ1-5, with TRBD1 as a possible D gene (5 bases). The CDR3 length is 16 residues. CDR1 WSHSY and CDR2 SAAADI come from the germline V gene. V was cut by 6 bases and J by 3 bases, with 18 bases left in between. CDR3 in DNA: TGCGCCAGCAGGGGGGGGGTCCGAGATTCCAATCAGCCCCAGCATTTT. Protein sequence: CASRGGVRDSNQPQHF.

The chain employs TRBV30 and TRBJ1-6; 7 bases are shared with TRBD1. CDR3 length equals 17 residues. The ends lost 2 bases at V and 6 bases at J; junction bases unmatched: 13. Germline-derived CDR1 and CDR2 are GTSNPN and SVGIG (reference sequence). The CDR3 region has the DNA TGTGCCTGGAGTCCCTCTCGACAGGGAAAGAGTAATTCACCCCTCCACTTT. Amino acids: CAWSPSRQGKSNSPLHF.

The genes are TRBV7-2 and TRBJ2-3; TRBD2 matches 10 bases. This CDR3 is built from 16 residues. J lost 4 bases, V lost 4 bases, and 8 bases had no gene match. Germline CDR1 and CDR2: SGHTA and FQGNSA. The chain's CDR3 is CASSSRGGLAADTQYF. The CDR3 DNA reads TGTGCCAGCAGCTCCCGGGGAGGACTAGCGGCAGATACGCAGTATTTT.

The V gene is TRBV7-2, the J gene TRBJ2-2, with D maybe TRBD1 (6 bases). V lost 0 bases and J 1 base, leaving 9 bases between the germline ends. Germline V gene data show CDR1 as SGHTA and CDR2 as FQGNSA. This CDR3 is 16 amino acids long. As DNA, the CDR3 is TGTGCCAGCAGCTTAGCCCAGGGGATGAACACCGGGGAGCTGTTTTTT. Its protein is CASSLAQGMNTGELFF.

The chain recombines TRBV10-3 with TRBJ1-5; D remains unclear. Germline CDR1 reads ENHRY; CDR2 reads SYGVKD. Trimming took off 0 bases at V and 4 bases at J, with 10 bases between the two ends. CDR3 size: 15 residues. The CDR3 DNA reads as TGTGCCATCAGTGAGTCAACAGTTCGGAATCAGCCCCAGCATTTT. Translated, it gives CAISESTVRNQPQHF.